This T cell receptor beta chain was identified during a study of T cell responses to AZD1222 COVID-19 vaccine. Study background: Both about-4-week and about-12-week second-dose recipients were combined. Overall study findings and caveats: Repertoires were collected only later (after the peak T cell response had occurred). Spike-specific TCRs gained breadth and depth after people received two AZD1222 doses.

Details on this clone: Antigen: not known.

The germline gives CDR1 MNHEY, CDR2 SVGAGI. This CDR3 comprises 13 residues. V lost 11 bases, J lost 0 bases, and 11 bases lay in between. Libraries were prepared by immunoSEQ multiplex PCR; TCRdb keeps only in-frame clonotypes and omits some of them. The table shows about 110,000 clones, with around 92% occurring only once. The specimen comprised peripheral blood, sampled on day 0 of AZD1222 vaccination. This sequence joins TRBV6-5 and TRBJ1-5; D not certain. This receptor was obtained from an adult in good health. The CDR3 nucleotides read TGTGCCGCTGCGGTAAATAGCAATCAGCCCCAGCATTTT. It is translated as CAAAVNSNQPQHF.